This T cell receptor (beta chain) was captured in a study of CD8 T cells in Susac syndrome. Reverse transcription of roughly 0.45 to 1 ug RNA used random hexamers. TCR beta CDR3 was amplified by immunoSEQ covering 54 Vbeta and 13 Jbeta. TCRdb redid the calling of the immunoSEQ multiplex PCR reads with MiXCR, one entry per CDR3 protein. Of 330,000 or so distinct CDR3 sequences in the sample, about 91% were seen once. TCR beta sequences were obtained from blood CD8+ and CD4+ T cells. The CDR3 is made up of 12 amino acids. Germline assignment: CDR1 SGHTS and CDR2 YDEGEE. The V gene lost 5 bases and the J gene lost 5 bases, with 10 bases spanning the gap.

The V call is TRBV5-8, the J call TRBJ2-5; a weak D match, TRBD2 (5 bases). Sequenced input: CD8+ T cells from PBMCs. This clonotype originated in a human donor with multiple sclerosis. The CDR3 is CASRDGEETQYF. DNA for the CDR3: TGTGCCAGCAGGGACGGGGAGGAGACCCAGTACTTC.